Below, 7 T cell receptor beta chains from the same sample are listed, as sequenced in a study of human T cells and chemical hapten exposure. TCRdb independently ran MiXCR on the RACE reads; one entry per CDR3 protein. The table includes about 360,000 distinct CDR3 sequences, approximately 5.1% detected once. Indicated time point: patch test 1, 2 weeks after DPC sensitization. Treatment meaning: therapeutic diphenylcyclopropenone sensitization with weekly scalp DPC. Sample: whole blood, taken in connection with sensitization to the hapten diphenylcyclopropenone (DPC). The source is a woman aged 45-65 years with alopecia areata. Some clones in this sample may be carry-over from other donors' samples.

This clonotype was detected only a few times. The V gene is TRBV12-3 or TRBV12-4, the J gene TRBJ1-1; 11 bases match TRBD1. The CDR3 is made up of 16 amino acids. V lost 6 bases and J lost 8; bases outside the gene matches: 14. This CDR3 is CASRGGQGADAAEAFF. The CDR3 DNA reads TGTGCCAGCAGGGGTGGACAGGGGGCGGACGCCGCGGAAGCTTTCTTT.

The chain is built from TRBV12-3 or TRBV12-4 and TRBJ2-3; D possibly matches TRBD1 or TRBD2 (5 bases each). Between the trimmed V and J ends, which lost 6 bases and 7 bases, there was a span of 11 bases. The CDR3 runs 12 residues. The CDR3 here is CASSRDGNTQYF. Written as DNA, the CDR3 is TGTGCCAGCAGCCGGGACGGAAATACGCAGTATTTT.

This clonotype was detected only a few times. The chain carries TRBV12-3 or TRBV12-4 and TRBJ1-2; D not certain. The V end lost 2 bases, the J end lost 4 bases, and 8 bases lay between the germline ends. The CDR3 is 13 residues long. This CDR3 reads CASSLSSFYGYTF. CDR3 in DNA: TGTGCCAGCAGTTTAAGTAGCTTCTATGGCTACACCTTC.

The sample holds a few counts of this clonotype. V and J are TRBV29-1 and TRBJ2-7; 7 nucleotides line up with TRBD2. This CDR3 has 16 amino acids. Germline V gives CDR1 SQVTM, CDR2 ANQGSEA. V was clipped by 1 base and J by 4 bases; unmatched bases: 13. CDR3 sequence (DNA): TGCAGCGTTGAAGGCACTAGCGCGTCTTTTGGATACGAGCAGTACTTC. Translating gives CSVEGTSASFGYEQYF.

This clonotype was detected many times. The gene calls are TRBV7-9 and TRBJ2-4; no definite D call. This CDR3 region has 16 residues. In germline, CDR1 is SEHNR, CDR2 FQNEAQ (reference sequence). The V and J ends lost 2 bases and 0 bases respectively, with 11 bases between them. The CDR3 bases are TGTGCCAGCAGCTTATGGCAGCCCCTAGCCAAAAACATTCAGTACTTC. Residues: CASSLWQPLAKNIQYF.

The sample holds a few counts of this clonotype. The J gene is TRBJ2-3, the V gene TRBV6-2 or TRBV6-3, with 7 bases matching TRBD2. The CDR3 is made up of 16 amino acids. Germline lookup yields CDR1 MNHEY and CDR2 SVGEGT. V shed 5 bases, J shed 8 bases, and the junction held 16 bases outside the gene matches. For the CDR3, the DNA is TGTGCCAGCAGTCGGTGGGGCGGGAGCCCGGGGAGTACGCAGTATTTT. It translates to CASSRWGGSPGSTQYF.

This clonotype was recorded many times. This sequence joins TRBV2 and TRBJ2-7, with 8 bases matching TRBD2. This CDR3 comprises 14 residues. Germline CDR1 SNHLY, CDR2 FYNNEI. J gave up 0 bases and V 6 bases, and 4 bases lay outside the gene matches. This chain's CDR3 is CASRTSGSSYEQYF. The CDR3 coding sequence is TGTGCCAGCAGAACTAGCGGTAGCTCCTACGAGCAGTACTTC. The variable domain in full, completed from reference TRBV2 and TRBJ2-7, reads EPEVTQTPSHQVTQMGQEVILRCVPISNHLYFYWYRQILGQKVEFLVSFYNNEISEKSEIFDDQFSVERPDGSNFTLKIRSTKLEDSAMYFCASRTSGSSYEQYFGPGTRLTVT.